What follows are 31 T cell receptor beta chains derived from one specimen sequenced in a study of OX40 agonist ivuxolimab in advanced cancers. Libraries were prepared by immunoSEQ multiplex PCR; TCRdb keeps only in-frame clonotypes and omits some of them. The table lists 72,000 or so clones, around nine tenths of them singletons. Source: CD4+ or CD8+ T cells sorted from blood, taken in a trial of the OX40 agonist ivuxolimab. The receptors shown here come from an adult with an advanced solid tumor such as melanoma, head and neck, liver or kidney cancer.

The gene calls are TRBV5-8 and TRBJ2-1; TRBD2 matches at 9 bases. Per germline, CDR1 SGHTS and CDR2 YDEGEE. The CDR3 length is 14 residues. J lost 9 bases, V lost 1 base, and 5 bases had no gene match. CDR3: CASSLWRGGTEQFF. DNA of the CDR3: TGTGCCAGCAGCTTGTGGCGGGGGGGCACTGAGCAGTTCTTC. The full variable domain, its missing parts supplied by reference TRBV5-8 and TRBJ2-1, is EAGVTQSPTHLIKTRGQQATLRCSPISGHTSVYWYQQALGLGLQFLLWYDEGEERNRGNFPPRFSGRQFPNYSSELNVNALELEDSALYLCASSLWRGGTEQFFGPGTRLTVL.

The V call is TRBV5-1, the J call TRBJ1-4, with 9 nucleotides matching TRBD1. Looked up from germline, CDR1 is SGHRS and CDR2 is YFSETQ. The CDR3 loop spans 14 amino acids. The junction had 3 bases not matched to a gene; V was cut back by 3 bases and J by 6 bases. The CDR3 is CASSYRGPDEKLFF. CDR3 nucleotides: TGCGCCAGCAGCTACAGGGGGCCGGATGAAAAACTGTTTTTT.

The chain has TRBV6-5 and TRBJ1-4, with TRBD1 identical over 7 bases. The ends lost 6 bases at V and 8 bases at J; junction bases unmatched: 9. The germline V gene encodes CDR1 MNHEY and CDR2 SVGAGI. This CDR3 has 14 residues. Here the CDR3 reads CASSSTGVGEKLFF. The CDR3, as DNA: TGTGCCAGCAGCTCCACAGGGGTCGGGGAAAAACTGTTTTTT.

V usage is TRBV18 and J usage is TRBJ1-6; perhaps TRBD1 as D (5 bases). Germline CDR1 reads KGHSH; CDR2 reads LQKENI. V gave up 1 base and J gave up 5 bases, with 9 bases separating them. This CDR3 has 15 amino acids. The CDR3 DNA follows: TGTGCCAGCTCACCACGGGGGGTGGATAATTCACCCCTCCACTTT. Amino acids: CASSPRGVDNSPLHF.

V gene TRBV11-2 combines with J gene TRBJ2-7; 8 bases are shared with TRBD1. The germline gives CDR1 SGHAT, CDR2 FQNNGV. V was pared by 0 bases and J by 6 bases, with 7 bases of the junction left unmatched. The CDR3 contains 15 residues. For the CDR3, the DNA is TGTGCCAGCAGCTTAGATCAGGGGGCGAGGTTCGAGCAGTACTTC. This codes for CASSLDQGARFEQYF.

V gene TRBV7-9 combines with J gene TRBJ1-1, with 9 bases matching TRBD1. The germline V gene has CDR1 SEHNR and CDR2 FQNEAQ (reference sequence). This CDR3 comprises 16 residues. Unmatched junction bases numbered 15, after V lost 11 bases and J lost 2 bases. The DNA for the CDR3 is TGTGCCTTAAATCCCCGGGACAGGGACTTAAACACTGAAGCTTTCTTT. Its protein product is CALNPRDRDLNTEAFF.

This clone was observed a single time. The CDR3 nucleotides are TGTGCCAGCACCCTGGGAGGGGTCGACGAAAAACTGTTTTTT. It yields the protein CASTLGGVDEKLFF. The chain uses TRBV28 and TRBJ1-4; tentative D call: TRBD1 (5 bases). CDR3 length: 14 residues. Germline V lookup: CDR1 MDHEN, CDR2 SYDVKM. V was cut by 7 bases and J by 8 bases, with 17 bases left in between.

J is TRBJ2-7 and V is TRBV6-6; the D is unclear. Trimming took 4 bases from V and 7 from J, leaving 14 bases between them. Germline V gives CDR1 MNHNY, CDR2 SVGAGI (reference sequence). The CDR3 contains 13 residues. The CDR3 DNA follows: TGTGCCAGCAGTTTGCCCCCCGGAAGGGAGCAGTACTTC. Translated, it gives CASSLPPGREQYF.

The chain employs TRBV30 and TRBJ2-2; D is ambiguous. Germline CDR1 reads GTSNPN; CDR2 reads SVGIG (reference sequence). The V and J ends lost 0 bases and 4 bases respectively, with 9 bases between them. The CDR3 is 14 residues long. CDR3 loop: CAWSVQWVTGELFF. The CDR3 nucleotides read TGTGCCTGGAGTGTACAGTGGGTCACCGGGGAGCTGTTTTTT.

CDR3 region: CASAPGMGGLPQLWTQYF. The CDR3 DNA sequence: TGTGCCAGCGCCCCTGGGATGGGGGGCCTTCCCCAACTATGGACCCAGTACTTC. The chain combines TRBV21-1 with TRBJ2-5. TRBV21-1 is termed a pseudogene. The CDR3 covers 18 residues.

CDR3 in amino acids: CASSLGGTGGADTQYF. The CDR3 region has the DNA TGTGCCAGCAGCTTGGGAGGGACAGGGGGCGCAGATACGCAGTATTTT. The chain combines TRBV11-3 with TRBJ2-3, with TRBD1 identical over 12 bases. The CDR3 length is 16 residues. Trimming took 3 bases from V and 4 from J; bases not matched to a gene: 5. Germline V gives CDR1 SGHNT, CDR2 YENEEA.

This clone was seen a few times. The chain combines TRBV7-2 with TRBJ2-5; D not certain. The CDR3 totals 13 residues. CDR1 is SGHTA and CDR2 is FQGNSA in the germline V gene. Deletions cut 4 bases from V and 7 bases from J, with 13 bases between. CDR3 nucleotides: TGTGCCAGCAGCTCTGCGACCTTGGGGACCCAGTACTTC. Its translation is CASSSATLGTQYF. The full variable domain, completed using reference TRBV7-2 and TRBJ2-5, is GAGVSQSPSNKVTEKGKDVELRCDPISGHTALYWYRQSLGQGLEFLIYFQGNSAPDKSGLPSDRFSAERTGGSVSTLTIQRTQQEDSAVYLCASSSATLGTQYFGPGTRLLVL.

J is TRBJ1-5 and V is TRBV5-4; TRBD1 might be the D (5 bases). Germline-derived CDR1 and CDR2 are SGHNT and YYREEE (reference sequence). V gave up 0 bases and J gave up 5 bases, with 9 bases separating them. The CDR3 totals 14 residues. Written as DNA, the CDR3 is TGTGCCAGCAGCTTGGCGGGGACGGATCAGCCCCAGCATTTT. Protein product: CASSLAGTDQPQHF.

V gene TRBV6-4 combines with J gene TRBJ1-1; TRBD1 agrees at 11 bases. The V gene end was trimmed by 7 bases and the J gene end by 1 base; junction bases not matched to a gene: 2. There are 14 residues in the CDR3. Germline lookup yields CDR1 MRHNA and CDR2 SNTAGT. The CDR3, as DNA: TGTGCCAGCAAAGGACAGGGGGCGAACACTGAAGCTTTCTTT. It is translated as CASKGQGANTEAFF.

V gene TRBV4-2 combines with J gene TRBJ2-5; 13 bases line up with TRBD2. V gave up 6 bases and J gave up 4 bases; unmatched junction bases: 5. The CDR3 spans 15 residues. Germline CDR1 LGHNA, CDR2 YNFKEQ. The CDR3 here is CASRPGTSGVETQYF. Written as DNA, the CDR3 is TGTGCCAGCAGACCCGGGACTAGCGGGGTAGAGACCCAGTACTTC.

The chain couples TRBV7-2 to TRBJ2-3, with no clear D. Trimming removed 0 bases at V and 6 bases at J, with 13 bases between. CDR1 is SGHTA, CDR2 FQGNSA, per germline. CDR3 length: 15 residues. The CDR3 protein is CASSLASLGTDTQYF. The CDR3 DNA reads TGTGCCAGCAGCTTAGCATCATTGGGTACGGATACGCAGTATTTT.

The V and J genes are TRBV7-3 and TRBJ1-6; TRBD1 is a possible D gene (6 bases). The CDR3 is made up of 14 amino acids. CDR1 SGHTA and CDR2 FQGTGA come from the germline V gene. Trimming removed 2 bases at V and 8 bases at J, with 10 bases between. The CDR3 protein is CASSLGGGHSPLHF. The CDR3 DNA follows: TGTGCCAGCAGCTTAGGCGGGGGGCATTCACCCCTCCACTTT.

On this clone: At one end, the junction sequence differs from germline, possibly due to a read error. V and J are TRBV7-7 and TRBJ1-1; a weak D match, TRBD1 (6 bases). The CDR3 has 13 residues. CDR1 SSHAT and CDR2 FNYEAQ come from the germline V gene (reference sequence). This CDR3 reads CASSTDRNTEAFF. The CDR3 nucleotides read TGTGCTAGCAGCACGGACAGGAACACTGAAGCTTTCTTT.

The rearrangement joins TRBV5-6 to TRBJ1-1; D unresolved. The germline CDR1 and CDR2 sequences are SGHDT and YYEEEE. The CDR3 is 13 amino acids. The ends were cut back, 0 bases at V and 4 bases at J, with 7 bases in the middle. The CDR3 is CASSLEYATEAFF. The CDR3 DNA sequence: TGTGCCAGCAGCTTGGAGTATGCCACTGAAGCTTTCTTT.

The V call is TRBV5-4, the J call TRBJ2-3, with 9 bases that match TRBD2. CDR1 and CDR2 from the germline V gene are SGHNT and YYREEE (reference sequence). The CDR3 covers 16 residues. The J segment lost 2 bases and the V segment lost 0 bases, leaving 4 bases of the junction unmatched. CDR3 sequence (DNA): TGTGCCAGCAGCTTGGGGGCGGGGGGGCCCACAGATACGCAGTATTTT. It specifies CASSLGAGGPTDTQYF.

The chain combines TRBV7-2 with TRBJ2-3; TRBD1 agrees at 9 bases. After removal of 2 bases from V and 5 bases from J, the junction contained 5 bases not matched to a gene. This CDR3 spans 15 amino acids. Per germline, CDR1 SGHTA and CDR2 FQGNSA. The chain's CDR3 is CASSLQGQGIDTQYF. DNA of the CDR3: TGTGCCAGCAGCTTACAGGGACAGGGAATAGATACGCAGTATTTT.

The chain has TRBV11-1 and TRBJ2-1; D remains unclear. V lost 3 bases and J lost 2, with 8 bases in between. The germline CDR1 and CDR2 sequences are SGHAT and FQDESV (reference sequence). CDR3 size: 14 residues. The CDR3 spells CASSFGRAYNEQFF. The CDR3 DNA follows: TGTGCCAGCAGCTTTGGTCGCGCCTACAATGAGCAGTTCTTC.

V usage is TRBV7-2 and J usage is TRBJ2-5; D is possibly TRBD1 (6 bases). Germline V gene sequence: CDR1 SGHTA, CDR2 FQGNSA. The V end lost 1 base, the J end lost 4 bases, and 10 bases lay between the germline ends. CDR3 length: 14 residues. The DNA for the CDR3 is TGTGCCAGCAGCTTAGGAGGGGGATTAGAGACCCAGTACTTC. Its protein product is CASSLGGGLETQYF.

This chain connects TRBV7-2 to TRBJ2-7; TRBD1 matches at 8 bases. Germline CDR1 is SGHTA and CDR2 is FQGNSA. The ends lost 5 bases at V and 5 bases at J; junction bases unmatched: 8. This CDR3 comprises 14 residues. The CDR3 spells CASSPGQVFDEQYF. In DNA, the CDR3 is TGTGCCAGCAGCCCGGGACAGGTCTTCGACGAGCAGTACTTC.

V and J are TRBV28 and TRBJ1-6, with unresolved D. Per germline, CDR1 MDHEN and CDR2 SYDVKM. The CDR3 has 16 amino acids. The V end lost 10 bases, the J end lost 0 bases, and 16 bases lay between the germline ends. The CDR3 bases are TGTGCCACTACGGGCCCCATAGCCTCCTATAATTCACCCCTCCACTTT. Its translation: CATTGPIASYNSPLHF.

This clone was recorded only once. The chain combines TRBV5-1 with TRBJ2-3; TRBD2 agrees at 9 bases. The trim removed 2 bases at V and 11 bases at J, leaving 9 bases unmatched. Germline V gives CDR1 SGHRS, CDR2 YFSETQ. The CDR3 consists of 14 residues. The CDR3, as DNA: TGCGCCAGCAGCTTACAGCGGGGGGCCGGAGGGCAGTATTTT. Translation: CASSLQRGAGGQYF.

This chain links TRBV5-4 with TRBJ2-7, with D possibly TRBD1 on 6 matching bases. V lost 2 bases and J 6 bases, leaving 9 bases between the germline ends. This CDR3 has 12 amino acids. The germline V gene encodes CDR1 SGHNT and CDR2 YYREEE (reference sequence). The CDR3 reads CASSFTGFEQYF. CDR3 DNA sequence: TGTGCCAGCAGCTTCACAGGGTTCGAGCAGTACTTC.

The J gene is TRBJ1-1, the V gene TRBV19, with a tentative D call TRBD1 (5 bases). The CDR3 contains 14 residues. In germline, CDR1 is LNHDA, CDR2 SQIVND (reference sequence). The V end lost 6 bases, the J end lost 2 bases, and 13 bases lay between the germline ends. DNA for the CDR3: TGTGCCAGTAGAACTGGACATTCCAACACTGAAGCTTTCTTT. Protein product: CASRTGHSNTEAFF.

The gene calls are TRBV10-3 and TRBJ2-5; perhaps D is TRBD1 or TRBD2 (5 bases each). The CDR3 is 12 residues long. Trimming took 4 bases from V and 5 from J, leaving 8 bases between them. Germline assignment: CDR1 ENHRY and CDR2 SYGVKD. CDR3 region: CAISVEGETQYF. CDR3 DNA sequence: TGTGCCATCAGTGTTGAGGGGGAGACCCAGTACTTC.

The rearrangement links TRBV9 to TRBJ2-3; TRBD2 aligns across 15 bases. The CDR3 spans 19 residues. Per the germline V gene, CDR1 is SGDLS and CDR2 is YYNGEE. Unmatched junction bases numbered 9, after V lost 1 base and J lost 3 bases. CDR3 bases: TGTGCCAGCAGCGTAACCCCTGGACTAGCGGGGGGGTCGACAGATACGCAGTATTTT. It encodes CASSVTPGLAGGSTDTQYF. Looking up the rest from reference TRBV9 and TRBJ2-3 gives the full variable domain: DSGVTQTPKHLITATGQRVTLRCSPRSGDLSVYWYQQSLDQGLQFLIQYYNGEERAKGNILERFSAQQFPDLHSELNLSSLELGDSALYFCASSVTPGLAGGSTDTQYFGPGTRLTVL.

The CDR3 nucleotides are TGTGCCAGCAGCTTAGCCGGGATAAGCACAGATACGCAGTATTTT. As protein: CASSLAGISTDTQYF. The chain combines TRBV7-2 with TRBJ2-3; D is perhaps TRBD2 (5 bases). CDR3 length: 15 residues. The germline CDR1 and CDR2 sequences are SGHTA and FQGNSA. V lost 0 bases, J lost 0 bases, and 7 bases lay in between.